This T cell receptor (beta chain) was sequenced for a study of T cells in Graves' hyperthyroidism and ophthalmopathy. This clonotype was seen repeatedly, ten times or more. The germline V gene has CDR1 SNHLY and CDR2 FYNNEI. Trimming cost V 3 bases and J 7 bases, with 12 bases left between them. The CDR3 is 13 amino acids. Amplification of TCR beta CDR3 regions was performed using RNA transcripts as template. First-round RT-PCR targeting the TCR CDR3 was performed with the HTBI primer set. TCRdb re-called the multiplex PCR reads through MiXCR, storing one row per CDR3 protein. This sample has around 350,000 distinct CDR3 sequences; about 18% occur once, and the top ten carry 3% to 4.5%.

Sequencing input: blood. This TCR was sampled from a young woman with Graves' hyperthyroidism. The V gene is TRBV2, the J gene TRBJ1-2; D is uncertain. DNA for the CDR3: TGTGCCAGCAGTGAGTCAAGTGGCGTTGGCTACACCTTC. Its translation: CASSESSGVGYTF.